This TCR beta chain derives from a study of T cell changes during pregnancy in multiple sclerosis (dated by TCRdb to about 2019). About the study as a whole: The study looked at changes in the T cell repertoire across pregnancy in women with multiple sclerosis.

Comment on this clone: The antigen it binds to is not known. The sample holds no much larger clone one base away, and base qualities are not on file.

Library construction relied on the immunoSEQ multiplex PCR assay. As stored in TCRdb, this immuneACCESS dataset retains in-frame rearrangements with V and J assigned. A fraction of the clones does not appear; measured against another copy, unresolved V genes explain less than half of the discrepancy, and the remainder lacks a known reason. The sample yields around 35,000 clones; approximately 87% were counted once. The top ten constitute 4.5% to 5.5% of the sample. V has 0 bases trimmed and J has 6 bases trimmed; junction bases matching no gene number 7. The CDR3 runs 15 amino acids, cysteine and phenylalanine included. Here the CDR3 DNA is all that survives: 45 bases in frame from base 1. CDR1 and CDR2, per the germline V gene, are SGHTA and FQGNSA.

The material sequenced was CD8+ T cells from peripheral blood mononuclear cells, taken after pregnancy. The sequence is built from TRBV7-2 and TRBJ2-7; 8 nucleotides in the junction match TRBD1. This clonotype was obtained from a female donor with multiple sclerosis, enrolled in a pregnancy study. The nucleotide sequence reads TGTGCCAGCAGCTTAGCGTTGTCTACAGGGGGCGAGCAGTACTTC. The translation is CASSLALSTGGEQYF.